This T cell receptor (beta chain) was obtained from a study of shared clonotypes between healthy human individuals. Whole-study findings and limits: Some naive CD4 clonotypes, 4% to 6%, turned up in common across a handful of donors.

Terminally differentiated effector memory CD45RA+ cells were excluded by CCR7 positive selection of CD45RO-negative cells. With regard to this clone: Its antigen is not identified.

Method: immunoSEQ multiplex PCR; TCRdb's copy keeps in-frame clones and lacks some. The sample contains hundreds of thousands of clones, 95% to 96% of which appear only once. This CDR3 region has 14 residues. V shed 2 bases and J shed 1 base, with 6 bases lying between them. CDR1 is SGHTA, CDR2 FQGTGA, per germline. Sequences were obtained from naive CD8+ T cells sorted from blood. This sequence was found in a woman between 25 and 40 years old in good health. The chain recombines TRBV7-3 with TRBJ1-5, with D maybe TRBD1 (5 bases). The CDR3 protein is CASSLWGSNQPQHF. DNA for the CDR3: TGTGCCAGCAGCTTATGGGGGAGCAATCAGCCCCAGCATTTT.